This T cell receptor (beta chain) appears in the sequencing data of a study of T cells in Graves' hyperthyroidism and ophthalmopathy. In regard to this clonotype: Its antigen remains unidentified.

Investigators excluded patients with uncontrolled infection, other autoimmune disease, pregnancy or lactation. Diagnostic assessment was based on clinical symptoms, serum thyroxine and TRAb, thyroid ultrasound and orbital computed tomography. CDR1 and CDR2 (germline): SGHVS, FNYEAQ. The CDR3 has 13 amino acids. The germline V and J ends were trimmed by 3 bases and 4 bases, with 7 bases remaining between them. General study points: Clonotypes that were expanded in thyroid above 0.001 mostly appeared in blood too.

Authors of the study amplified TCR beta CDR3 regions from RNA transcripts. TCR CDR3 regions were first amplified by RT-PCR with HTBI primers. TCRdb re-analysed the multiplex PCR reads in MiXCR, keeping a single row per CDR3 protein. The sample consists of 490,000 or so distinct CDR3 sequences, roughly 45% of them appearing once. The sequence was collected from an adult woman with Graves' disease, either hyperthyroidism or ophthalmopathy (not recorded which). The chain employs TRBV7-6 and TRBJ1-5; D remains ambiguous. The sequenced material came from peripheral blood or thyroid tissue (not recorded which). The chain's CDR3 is CASSLIENQPQHF. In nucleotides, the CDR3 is TGTGCCAGCAGCTTGATAGAAAATCAGCCCCAGCATTTT.